Reported below is one T cell receptor beta chain. The antigen is not known. Compared with germline, one end of the junction differs, possibly owing to a read error. CDR1 and CDR2 (germline): LGHDT, YNNKEL (reference sequence). This CDR3 has 14 residues. Healthy Caucasians provided all donations. This entry comes from a study of identical twins. Study results and limitations: Within cord blood, abundant beta clonotypes carried fewer insertions, but memory repertoires showed no such trend. Sequences that were out-of-frame, alpha and twin-shared displayed an excess of low generation probability.

TCRdb redid the calling of the 5' RACE reads with MiXCR, one entry per CDR3 protein. The sample yields around 470,000 distinct CDR3 sequences, about 14% seen once. The sample also formed part of further work on yellow fever vaccine responses in identical twins. That publication notes: Twins reportedly mounted vaccine T cell responses that seemed partly convergent, partly personalized.

The receptor was derived from a woman aged 18-35 years in good health. This rearrangement joins TRBV3-1 to TRBJ2-5, with D possibly being TRBD1 (5 bases). Sequencing was done on a sample of CD4+ T cells sorted from blood. Written as DNA, the CDR3 is TGTGCCAGCAACCAACTGCGGACAAGAGAGACCCAGTACTTC. Translating it yields CASNQLRTRETQYF.